The 14 T cell receptor beta chains below were found in one sample sequenced in a study of identical twins (dated by TCRdb to the mid-2010s). Libraries were built with 5' RACE. TCRdb shows the sequencer as Illumina HiSeq 2000. TCRdb reran the public reads through fastp at Q25 and MiXCR, keeping productive beta chains. Rows with a matching CDR3 protein are joined into one entry that keeps the most common DNA and genes. This sample comprises fewer than 350,000 distinct CDR3 sequences, about 8.1% of them detected only once. Of the sample, more than 2% falls within the top ten clones. These data are also associated with another study on yellow fever vaccine responses in identical twins.

The sample was memory (CD45RO+) T cells sorted from blood. What the cell subset or site label conveys for this sample: CD45RO+ enriched T cells. The receptors were sampled from a woman aged 18-29 years in good health.

This clonotype has at least ten counts. The CDR3 sequence: CASSQDGGRGETQYF. The CDR3 nucleotides read TGCGCCAGCAGCCAAGACGGTGGAAGGGGAGAGACCCAGTACTTC. The chain is built from TRBV4-1 and TRBJ2-5; tentative D call: TRBD1 (5 bases). Germline V CDR1 and CDR2: MGHRA, YSYEKL. This CDR3 is 15 amino acids long. With 0 bases removed from V and 4 bases from J, the gap between germline ends came to 12 bases.

This clonotype was counted a few times. V is TRBV5-1 and J is TRBJ2-5; TRBD1 matches at 9 bases. V gave up 1 base and J gave up 4 bases; unmatched junction bases: 5. Germline V gene lookup returns CDR1 SGHRS and CDR2 YFSETQ. This CDR3 is built from 15 residues. The CDR3 reads CASSLSGQGGETQYF. DNA of the CDR3: TGCGCCAGCAGCTTGTCGGGACAGGGCGGAGAGACCCAGTACTTC.

This clonotype was seen more than once but under ten times. The gene calls are TRBV19 and TRBJ2-1; TRBD1 aligns across 8 bases. CDR1 is LNHDA, CDR2 SQIVND, per germline (reference sequence). V gave up 2 bases and J gave up 0 bases; unmatched junction bases: 6. This CDR3 contains 17 residues. CDR3 in amino acids: CASSITEGQGSYNEQFF. The CDR3 DNA sequence: TGTGCCAGTAGTATAACCGAAGGACAGGGCTCCTACAATGAGCAGTTCTTC.

This clonotype occurred many times. CDR3: CASSLVVGEGGYTF. Here the CDR3 DNA reads TGTGCCAGCAGCTTAGTAGTTGGGGAAGGAGGCTACACCTTC. This chain connects TRBV7-7 to TRBJ1-2; no clear D gene. V was clipped by 1 base and J by 8 bases, with 14 bases between them. The CDR3 loop spans 14 amino acids. Germline CDR1 and CDR2: SSHAT and FNYEAQ (reference sequence).

A few counts support this clonotype. The V gene is TRBV20-1, the J gene TRBJ1-2; no clear D. V was pared by 0 bases and J by 8 bases, with 10 bases between. This CDR3 comprises 12 residues. In germline, CDR1 is DFQATT, CDR2 SNEGSKA (reference sequence). CDR3 amino acids: CSARELNDGYTF. For the CDR3, the DNA is TGCAGTGCTAGAGAGCTGAATGACGGCTACACCTTC.

This clonotype was found many times. The rearrangement uses TRBV7-9 and TRBJ2-1, with TRBD2 matching over 9 bases. Germline CDR1 and CDR2: SEHNR and FQNEAQ (reference sequence). After removal of 5 bases from V and 5 bases from J, the junction contained 4 bases not matched to a gene. The CDR3 runs to 14 residues. Here the CDR3 DNA reads TGTGCCAGCAGCCCAAGCGGGGGGAACAATGAGCAGTTCTTC. Protein product: CASSPSGGNNEQFF. The whole variable domain, remainder taken from reference TRBV7-9 and TRBJ2-1, is DTGVSQNPRHKITKRGQNVTFRCDPISEHNRLYWYRQTLGQGPEFLTYFQNEAQLEKSRLLSDRFSAERPKGSFSTLEIQRTEQGDSAMYLCASSPSGGNNEQFFGPGTRLTVL.

The sample holds a few counts of this clonotype. The gene calls are TRBV20-1 and TRBJ2-1; TRBD2 aligns across 12 bases. The CDR3 sequence is 15 residues long. V lost 5 bases, J lost 9 bases, and 11 bases stayed unmatched. Germline values: CDR1 DFQATT, CDR2 SNEGSKA (reference sequence). In nucleotides, the CDR3 is TGCAGTGCTTCAGAGACTAGCGGGAGCTTTGGTGAGCAGTTCTTC. Translation: CSASETSGSFGEQFF.

This clonotype was detected a few times. This chain uses TRBV5-1 with TRBJ1-1; D gene uncertain. Germline CDR1 reads SGHRS; CDR2 reads YFSETQ. V was shortened by 0 bases and J by 5 bases, with 8 bases between the two germline ends. The CDR3 runs 13 residues. DNA of the CDR3: TGCGCCAGCAGCTTGGCCGTCGGGACTGAAGCTTTCTTT. Translating gives CASSLAVGTEAFF.

The chain has TRBV6-6 and TRBJ2-1, with a possible D match to TRBD2 (5 bases). This CDR3 region has 12 residues. V lost 4 bases and J lost 10, with 11 bases in between. Germline CDR1 is MNHNY and CDR2 is SVGAGI (reference sequence). CDR3 protein: CASSLLVSEQFF. CDR3 in DNA: TGTGCCAGCAGTTTACTAGTATCGGAGCAGTTCTTC.

This clonotype was observed many times. V usage is TRBV12-3 or TRBV12-4 and J usage is TRBJ2-1; D is unresolved. With 2 bases removed from V and 1 base from J, the gap between germline ends came to 9 bases. The CDR3 consists of 15 residues. CDR3 protein: CASSLMAQSYNEQFF. The CDR3 DNA reads as TGTGCCAGCAGTTTAATGGCCCAATCCTACAATGAGCAGTTCTTC.

The rearrangement joins TRBV28 to TRBJ1-6; a weak D match, TRBD1 (5 bases). The ends were cut back, 2 bases at V and 7 bases at J, with 12 bases in the middle. CDR1 and CDR2 (germline): MDHEN, SYDVKM. This CDR3 contains 15 residues. CDR3: CASSLAATVNSPLHF. CDR3 nucleotides: TGTGCCAGCAGTTTAGCCGCGACAGTCAATTCACCCCTCCACTTT.

This clonotype was detected many times. The CDR3 sequence: CATSREGETQYF. CDR3 coding DNA: TGTGCCACCAGCAGAGAGGGGGAGACCCAGTACTTC. The chain combines TRBV15 with TRBJ2-5; D gene uncertain. With 0 bases removed from V and 5 bases from J, the gap between germline ends came to 4 bases. Germline assignment: CDR1 LNHNV and CDR2 YYDKDF (reference sequence). The CDR3 covers 12 residues.

V usage is TRBV7-9 and J usage is TRBJ2-6; D ambiguous. CDR1 is SEHNR, CDR2 FQNEAQ, per germline (reference sequence). The CDR3 runs 16 residues. V dropped 1 base and J dropped 0 bases, with 7 bases sitting between them. The CDR3 loop is CASSLDPRSGANVLTF. CDR3 bases: TGTGCCAGCAGCTTAGACCCCCGCTCTGGGGCCAACGTCCTGACTTTC.

In its sample, this clonotype was seen many times. V is TRBV10-3 and J is TRBJ1-1; D is undetermined. CDR1 ENHRY and CDR2 SYGVKD come from the germline V gene. This CDR3 is 14 amino acids long. V was trimmed by 4 bases and J by 4 bases, leaving 13 bases between them. Here the CDR3 DNA reads TGTGCCATCAGTGGGAGGGATTGGGGCACTGAAGCTTTCTTT. Amino acid sequence: CAISGRDWGTEAFF.